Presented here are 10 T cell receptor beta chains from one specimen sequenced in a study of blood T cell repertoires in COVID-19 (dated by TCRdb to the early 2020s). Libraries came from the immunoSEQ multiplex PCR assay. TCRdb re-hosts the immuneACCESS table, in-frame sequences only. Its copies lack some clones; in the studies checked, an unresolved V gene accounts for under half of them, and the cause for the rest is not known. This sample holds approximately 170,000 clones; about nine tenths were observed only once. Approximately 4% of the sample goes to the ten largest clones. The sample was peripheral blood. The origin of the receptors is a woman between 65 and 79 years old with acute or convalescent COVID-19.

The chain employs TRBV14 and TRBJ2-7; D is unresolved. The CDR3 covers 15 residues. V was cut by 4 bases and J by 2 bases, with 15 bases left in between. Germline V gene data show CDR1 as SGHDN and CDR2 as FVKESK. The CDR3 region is CASSPLTSGPYEQYF. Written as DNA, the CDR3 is TGTGCCAGCAGCCCCCTTACGTCAGGTCCCTACGAGCAGTACTTC.

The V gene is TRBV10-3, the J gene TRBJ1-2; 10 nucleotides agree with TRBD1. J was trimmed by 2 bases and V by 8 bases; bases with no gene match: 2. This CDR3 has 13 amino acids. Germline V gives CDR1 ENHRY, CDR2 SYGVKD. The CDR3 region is CAIGDRGNYGYTF. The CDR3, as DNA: TGTGCCATCGGGGACAGGGGCAACTATGGCTACACCTTC.

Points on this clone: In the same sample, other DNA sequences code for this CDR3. The CDR3 protein is CASSLGGSSYEQYF. The CDR3 nucleotides are TGTGCCAGCAGCTTAGGCGGGAGTAGCTACGAGCAGTACTTC. The gene calls are TRBV11-3 and TRBJ2-7; 7 bases align to TRBD2. J gave up 3 bases and V 1 base, and 3 bases lay outside the gene matches. Germline loops: CDR1 SGHNT, CDR2 YENEEA. The CDR3 has 14 residues.

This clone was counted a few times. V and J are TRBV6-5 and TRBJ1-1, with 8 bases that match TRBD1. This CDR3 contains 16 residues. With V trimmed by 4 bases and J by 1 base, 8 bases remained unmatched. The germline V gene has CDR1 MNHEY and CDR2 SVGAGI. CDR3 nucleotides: TGTGCCAGCAGTTCCCCCTCCGGGACAGGGAACACTGAAGCTTTCTTT. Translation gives CASSSPSGTGNTEAFF.

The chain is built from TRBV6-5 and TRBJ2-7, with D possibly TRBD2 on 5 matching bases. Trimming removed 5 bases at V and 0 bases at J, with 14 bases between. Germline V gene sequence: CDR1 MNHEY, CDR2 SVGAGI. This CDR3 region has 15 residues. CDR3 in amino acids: CASSPRGRSSYEQYF. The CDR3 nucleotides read TGTGCCAGCAGTCCCCGAGGGAGATCCTCCTACGAGCAGTACTTC.

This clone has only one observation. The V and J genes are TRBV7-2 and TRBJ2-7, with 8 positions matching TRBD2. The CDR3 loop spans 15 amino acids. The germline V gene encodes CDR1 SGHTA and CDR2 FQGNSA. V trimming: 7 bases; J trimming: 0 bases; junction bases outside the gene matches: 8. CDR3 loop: CASTLRGGASYEQYF. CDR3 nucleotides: TGTGCCAGCACTCTCCGGGGGGGCGCCTCCTACGAGCAGTACTTC.

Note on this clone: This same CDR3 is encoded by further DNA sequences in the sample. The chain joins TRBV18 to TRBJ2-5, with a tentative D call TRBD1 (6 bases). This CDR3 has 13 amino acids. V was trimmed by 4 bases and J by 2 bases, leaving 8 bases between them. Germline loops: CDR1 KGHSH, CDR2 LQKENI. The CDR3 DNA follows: TGTGCCAGCTCACGAGGACAGCAAGAGACCCAGTACTTC. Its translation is CASSRGQQETQYF.

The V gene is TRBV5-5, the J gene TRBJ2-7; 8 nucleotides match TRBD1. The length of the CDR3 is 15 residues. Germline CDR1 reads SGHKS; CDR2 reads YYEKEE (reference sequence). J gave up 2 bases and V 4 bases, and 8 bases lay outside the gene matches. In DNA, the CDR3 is TGTGCCAGCAGCCCAGGGACAGGAGCTACCTACGAGCAGTACTTC. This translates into CASSPGTGATYEQYF.

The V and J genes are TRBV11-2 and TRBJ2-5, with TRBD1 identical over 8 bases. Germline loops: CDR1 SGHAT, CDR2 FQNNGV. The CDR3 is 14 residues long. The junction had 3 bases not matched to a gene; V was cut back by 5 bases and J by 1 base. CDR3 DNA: TGTGCCAGCAGCCCACAGGGGGTCCAAGAGACCCAGTACTTC. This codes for CASSPQGVQETQYF.

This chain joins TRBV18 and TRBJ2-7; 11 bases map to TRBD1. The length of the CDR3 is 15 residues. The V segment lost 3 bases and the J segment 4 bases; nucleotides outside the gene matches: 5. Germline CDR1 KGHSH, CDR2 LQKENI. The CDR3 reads CASSPPGQGGYEQYF. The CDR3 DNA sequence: TGTGCCAGCTCACCTCCGGGACAGGGGGGATACGAGCAGTACTTC.